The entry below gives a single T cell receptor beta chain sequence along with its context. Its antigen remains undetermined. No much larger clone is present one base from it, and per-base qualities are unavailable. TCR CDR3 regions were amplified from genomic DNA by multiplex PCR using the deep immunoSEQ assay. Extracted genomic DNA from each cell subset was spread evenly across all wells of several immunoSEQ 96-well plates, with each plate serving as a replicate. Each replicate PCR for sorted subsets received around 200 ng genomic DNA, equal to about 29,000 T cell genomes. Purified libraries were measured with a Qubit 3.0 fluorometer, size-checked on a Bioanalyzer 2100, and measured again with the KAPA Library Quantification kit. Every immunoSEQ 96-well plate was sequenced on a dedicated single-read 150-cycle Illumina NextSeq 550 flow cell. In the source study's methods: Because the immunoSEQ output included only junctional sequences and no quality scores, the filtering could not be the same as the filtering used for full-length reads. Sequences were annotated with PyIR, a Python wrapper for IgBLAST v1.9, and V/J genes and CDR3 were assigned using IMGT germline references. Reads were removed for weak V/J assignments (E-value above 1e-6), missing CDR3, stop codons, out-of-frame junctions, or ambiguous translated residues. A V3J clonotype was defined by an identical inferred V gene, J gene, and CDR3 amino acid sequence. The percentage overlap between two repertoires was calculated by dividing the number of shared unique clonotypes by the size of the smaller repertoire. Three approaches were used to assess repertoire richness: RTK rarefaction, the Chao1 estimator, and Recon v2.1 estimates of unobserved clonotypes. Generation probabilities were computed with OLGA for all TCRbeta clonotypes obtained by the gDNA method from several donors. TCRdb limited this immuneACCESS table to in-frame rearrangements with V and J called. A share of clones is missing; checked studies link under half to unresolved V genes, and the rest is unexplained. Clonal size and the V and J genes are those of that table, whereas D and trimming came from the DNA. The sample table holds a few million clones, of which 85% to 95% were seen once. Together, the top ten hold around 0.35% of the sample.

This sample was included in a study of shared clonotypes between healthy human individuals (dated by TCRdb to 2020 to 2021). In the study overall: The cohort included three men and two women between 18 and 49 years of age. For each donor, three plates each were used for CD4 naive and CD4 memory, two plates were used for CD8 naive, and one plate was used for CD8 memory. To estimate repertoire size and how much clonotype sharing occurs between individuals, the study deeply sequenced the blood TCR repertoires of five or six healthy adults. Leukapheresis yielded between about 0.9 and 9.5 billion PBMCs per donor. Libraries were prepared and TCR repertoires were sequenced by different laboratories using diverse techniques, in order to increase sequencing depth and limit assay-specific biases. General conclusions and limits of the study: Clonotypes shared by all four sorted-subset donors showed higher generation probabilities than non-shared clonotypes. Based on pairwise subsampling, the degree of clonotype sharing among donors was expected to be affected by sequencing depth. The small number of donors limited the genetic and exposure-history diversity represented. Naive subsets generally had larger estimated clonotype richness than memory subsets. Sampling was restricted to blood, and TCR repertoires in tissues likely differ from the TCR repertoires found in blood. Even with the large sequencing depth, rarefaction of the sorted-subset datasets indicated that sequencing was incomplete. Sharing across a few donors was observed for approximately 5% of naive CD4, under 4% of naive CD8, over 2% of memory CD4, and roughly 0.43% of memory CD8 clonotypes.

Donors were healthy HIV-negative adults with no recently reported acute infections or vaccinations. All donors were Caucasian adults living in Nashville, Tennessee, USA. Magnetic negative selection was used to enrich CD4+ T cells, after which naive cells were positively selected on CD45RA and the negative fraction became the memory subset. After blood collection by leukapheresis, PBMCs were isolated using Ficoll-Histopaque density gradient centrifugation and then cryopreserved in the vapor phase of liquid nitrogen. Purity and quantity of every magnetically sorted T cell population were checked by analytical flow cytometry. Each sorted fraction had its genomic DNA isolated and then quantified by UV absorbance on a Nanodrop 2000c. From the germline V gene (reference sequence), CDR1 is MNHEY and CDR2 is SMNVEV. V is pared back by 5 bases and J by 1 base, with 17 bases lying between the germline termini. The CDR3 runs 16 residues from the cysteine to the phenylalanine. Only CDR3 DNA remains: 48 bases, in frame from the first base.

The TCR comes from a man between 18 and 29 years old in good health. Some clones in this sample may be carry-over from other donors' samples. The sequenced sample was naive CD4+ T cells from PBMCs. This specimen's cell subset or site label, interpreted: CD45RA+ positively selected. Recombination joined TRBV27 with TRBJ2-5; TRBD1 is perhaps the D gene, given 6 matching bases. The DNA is TGTGCCAGCAGTCCCCCAGGACGGGACATCCAAGAGACCCAGTACTTC. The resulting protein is CASSPPGRDIQETQYF.